This T cell receptor beta chain is drawn from a study of patients and donors after allogeneic stem cell transplantation. TCRdb re-derived calls from the RT-PCR reads in MiXCR, one entry per CDR3 protein. The profile covers about a million distinct CDR3 sequences, with about a sixth appearing a single time and 5% to 6.5% taken by the ten largest. The CDR3 totals 14 residues. Germline-derived CDR1 and CDR2 are SSHAT and FNYEAQ (reference sequence). With 3 bases removed from V and 6 bases from J, the gap between germline ends came to 15 bases. V gene TRBV7-7 combines with J gene TRBJ2-7; D is unresolved. Sequences were obtained from blood, either unsorted or a sorted T cell fraction (not recorded which). The TCR originated in a human donor who was either an allogeneic HSCT recipient or a stem cell or donor lymphocyte infusion donor (not recorded which). It is not recorded whose cells these are; they may come from a transplant donor. The CDR3 loop reads CASSFDSSNGEQYF. CDR3 sequence (DNA): TGTGCCAGCAGCTTCGACTCGTCAAACGGCGAGCAGTACTTC.